This passage covers 5 T cell receptor beta chains from one sample sequenced in a study of T cells in localized non-small cell lung cancer. The data were produced by immunoSEQ multiplex PCR, yet TCRdb's version contains in-frame clones alone and is incomplete. The table shows tens of thousands of clones, with roughly four fifths occurring only once. The starting material was peripheral blood, obtained before any cancer treatment. All receptors come from a man between 40 and 70 years old with stage I lung adenocarcinoma.

This clone appeared a single time. The chain uses TRBV5-1 and TRBJ2-5; 11 bases line up with TRBD1. The J segment lost 5 bases and the V segment lost 5 bases, leaving 5 bases of the junction unmatched. The CDR3 has 14 residues. Germline V gives CDR1 SGHRS, CDR2 YFSETQ. The CDR3: CASSGTGGTETQYF. The CDR3 DNA sequence: TGCGCCAGCAGTGGGACAGGGGGGACGGAGACCCAGTACTTC.

This chain joins TRBV30 and TRBJ2-7; a weak D match, TRBD2 (6 bases). Trimming took 3 bases from V and 1 from J, leaving 13 bases between them. The germline CDR1 and CDR2 sequences are GTSNPN and SVGIG (reference sequence). The CDR3 totals 14 residues. Here the CDR3 DNA reads TGTGCCTGGAGGGGAGGACTTCAGTCCTACGAGCAGTACTTC. Translating it yields CAWRGGLQSYEQYF.

CDR3 in DNA: TGTGCCTGGAGTGTACTGGGGGCCAGGGCACCCCTCCACTTT. This encodes CAWSVLGARAPLHF. The chain employs TRBV30 and TRBJ1-6; D is possibly TRBD1 (6 bases). The germline V and J ends were trimmed by 0 bases and 11 bases, with 14 bases remaining between them. The germline V gene encodes CDR1 GTSNPN and CDR2 SVGIG (reference sequence). The CDR3 sequence is 14 residues long. The full variable domain, completed using reference TRBV30 and TRBJ1-6, is SQTIHQWPATLVQPVGSPLSLECTVEGTSNPNLYWYRQAAGRGLQLLFYSVGIGQISSEVPQNLSASRPQDRQFILSSKKLLLSDSGFYLCAWSVLGARAPLHFGNGTRLTVT.

The chain employs TRBV19 and TRBJ2-3, with 11 nucleotides matching TRBD2. The CDR3 runs to 18 residues. Germline trimming cut 1 base from V and 1 base from J; bases unmatched to any gene: 7. Germline V CDR1 and CDR2: LNHDA, SQIVND (reference sequence). The CDR3 here is CASSIASSGRSRTDTQYF. The CDR3 DNA follows: TGTGCCAGTAGTATAGCATCTAGCGGGAGGTCCCGCACAGATACGCAGTATTTT.

The chain recombines TRBV15 with TRBJ2-1; 7 nucleotides align to TRBD2. The V gene's germline CDR1 is LNHNV and CDR2 YYDKDF (reference sequence). This CDR3 comprises 15 residues. J lost 3 bases, V lost 1 base, and 3 bases had no gene match. The CDR3 loop is CATSRVASGYNEQFF. The CDR3 bases are TGTGCCACCAGCAGAGTGGCTAGCGGCTACAATGAGCAGTTCTTC.